The text below deals with one TCR beta chain. This record comes from a study of blood T cell repertoires in COVID-19. In the source study's methods: Reference gene primer amplification gave nucleated cell count estimates. Measured with immunoSEQ multiplex PCR; TCRdb has only the in-frame clones, and not every one. From that table come the V and J calls and clone size; the DNA was used to work out D and trimming. The repertoire holds about 61,000 clones, with about 90% as singletons. CDR1 SGDLS and CDR2 YYNGEE come from the germline V gene. The CDR3 sequence is 14 residues long. The V end was cut by 0 bases, the J end by 8 bases, with 14 bases between.

J is TRBJ2-5 and V is TRBV9, with D possibly TRBD2 on 7 matching bases. Sequenced material: peripheral blood. This clonotype originated in a human donor in a cohort sampled during active COVID-19. CDR3: CASSVGSGGGTQYF. CDR3 in DNA: TGTGCCAGCAGCGTAGGGTCGGGCGGGGGCACCCAGTACTTC.